This entry lists 13 T cell receptor beta chains sequenced from one sample in a study of T cells in women clearing cervical HPV infection. TCRdb's copy holds only in-frame clones and misses some; the assay was immunoSEQ multiplex PCR. In total, the table holds 25,000 to 35,000 clones. The material sequenced was blood buffy coat. The receptors were sampled from a woman between 18 and 70 years old with a cervical HPV16 infection that either progressed to CIN3+ or cleared (not recorded which).

Comments on this clone: The read finishes 3 residues shy of the CDR3 end, and the germline J gene is used to complete it. J is TRBJ2-7 and V is TRBV10-2, with D unresolved. Germline-derived CDR1 and CDR2 are WSHSY and SAAADI. The CDR3 length is 13 residues. The ends were cut back, 2 bases at V and 5 bases at J, with 10 bases in the middle. Incomplete CDR3 DNA: TGCGCCAGCAGTGAGGGCAGGCCGGACGAG. Its translation is CASSEGRPDE. The CDR3 as a whole reads CASSEGRPDEQYF.

Measured by frequency, this clone is medium-sized. The read stops 3 residues short of the end of the CDR3; the missing end is completed from the germline J gene. V usage is TRBV5-5 and J usage is TRBJ2-5; the D is unclear. CDR1 is SGHKS, CDR2 YYEKEE, per germline (reference sequence). The V gene lost 1 base and the J gene lost 5 bases, with 3 bases spanning the gap. The CDR3 is 11 residues long. CDR3 DNA (partial): TGTGCCAGCAGCTTGCTGGAGACC. Amino acids: CASSLLET. The whole CDR3 protein reads CASSLLETQYF.

CDR3 protein: CASSRQGGTEAFF. CDR3 bases read: TGTGCCAGCAGTCGACAGGGTGGCACTGAA. V is TRBV6-2 or TRBV6-3 and J is TRBJ1-1; TRBD1 agrees at 7 bases. The read finishes 3 residues shy of the CDR3 end, and the germline J gene is used to complete it. The V and J ends lost 5 bases and 4 bases, in that order; junction bases with no gene match: 4. Germline V gives CDR1 MNHEY, CDR2 SVGEGT. The CDR3 extends over 13 amino acids.

Worth noting for this clone: The read ends 3 residues early relative to the CDR3; the germline J gene fills the gap. This rearrangement joins TRBV19 to TRBJ1-2, with D perhaps matching TRBD1 (5 bases). This CDR3 region has 11 residues. Germline loops: CDR1 LNHDA, CDR2 SQIVND (reference sequence). The CDR3 here is CASRQGNDYTF. The CDR3 DNA, read in part, is TGTGCCAGTCGGCAGGGAAACGAC.

In regard to this clone: The read comes to an end 3 residues before the CDR3 does, leaving the germline J gene to fill in the end. The gene calls are TRBV10-3 and TRBJ2-3, with 11 positions matching TRBD2. The CDR3 sequence is 16 residues long. Germline CDR1 ENHRY, CDR2 SYGVKD. J was trimmed by 5 bases and V by 3 bases; bases with no gene match: 7. CDR3 amino acids: CAISDLGTSGGDTQYF. The DNA read from the CDR3 is TGTGCCATCAGTGATTTAGGGACTAGCGGCGGAGATACG.

A word on this clone: The read comes to an end 3 residues before the CDR3 does, leaving the germline J gene to fill in the end. V gene TRBV12-3 or TRBV12-4 combines with J gene TRBJ2-5, with D possibly being TRBD1 or TRBD2 (5 bases each). CDR3 length: 14 amino acids. V was clipped by 2 bases and J by 1 base, with 8 bases between them. The covered CDR3 bases are TGTGCCAGCAGTTTAAAGGGGAGCCAAGAGACC. Translation: CASSLKGSQET. The CDR3 in full is CASSLKGSQETQYF.

Points on this clone: The sequence runs out 3 residues before the end of the CDR3; the remainder is reconstructed from the germline J gene. The V and J genes are TRBV11-2 and TRBJ1-3, with a tentative D call TRBD1 (6 bases). The CDR3 runs 14 residues. Germline-derived CDR1 and CDR2 are SGHAT and FQNNGV. The ends were cut back, 1 base at V and 3 bases at J, with 7 bases in the middle. The CDR3 region is CASSLGGGGNTIYF. Incomplete CDR3 DNA: TGTGCCAGCAGCTTAGGAGGGGGTGGAAACACC. The entire variable domain, with the rest obtained from reference TRBV11-2 and TRBJ1-3, is as follows: EAGVAQSPRYKIIEKRQSVAFWCNPISGHATLYWYQQILGQGPKLLIQFQNNGVVDDSQLPKDRFSAERLKGVDSTLKIQPAKLEDSAVYLCASSLGGGGNTIYFGEGSWLTVV.

Turning to this clone: The read finishes 3 residues shy of the CDR3 end, and the germline J gene is used to complete it. The chain has TRBV30 and TRBJ1-6; D is uncertain. The CDR3 sequence is 12 residues long. The V end was cut by 2 bases, the J end by 8 bases, with 7 bases between. Germline CDR1 reads GTSNPN; CDR2 reads SVGIG (reference sequence). CDR3 sequence reads: CAWSLSYSPLHF. The covered CDR3 bases are TGTGCCTGGAGTCTCAGTTATTCACCC. The variable domain in full, completed from reference TRBV30 and TRBJ1-6, reads SQTIHQWPATLVQPVGSPLSLECTVEGTSNPNLYWYRQAAGRGLQLLFYSVGIGQISSEVPQNLSASRPQDRQFILSSKKLLLSDSGFYLCAWSLSYSPLHFGNGTRLTVT.

Concerning this clone: Sequencing ends 3 residues short of the CDR3 end; the germline J gene provides the rest. V and J are TRBV5-1 and TRBJ1-2, with TRBD1 identical over 9 bases. CDR1 SGHRS and CDR2 YFSETQ come from the germline V gene. Trimming cost V 4 bases and J 6 bases; bases outside gene matches: 7. The CDR3 spans 14 residues. The CDR3 bases that were read are TGCGCCAGCAGCCCCCAGGGACAGGGAGATGGC. Translated, it gives CASSPQGQGDG. The complete CDR3 protein is CASSPQGQGDGYTF. The entire variable domain, with the rest obtained from reference TRBV5-1 and TRBJ1-2, is as follows: KAGVTQTPRYLIKTRGQQVTLSCSPISGHRSVSWYQQTPGQGLQFLFEYFSETQRNKGNFPGRFSGRQFSNSRSEMNVSTLELGDSALYLCASSPQGQGDGYTFGSGTRLTVV.

Concerning this clone: The read finishes 3 residues shy of the CDR3 end, and the germline J gene is used to complete it. This chain links TRBV10-3 with TRBJ1-1, with a possible D match to TRBD1 (5 bases). Germline V gene sequence: CDR1 ENHRY, CDR2 SYGVKD. The CDR3 spans 12 residues. The V end was cut by 6 bases, the J end by 3 bases, with 8 bases between. CDR3 amino acids: CAIRDRDTEAFF. The part of the CDR3 DNA that was read is TGTGCCATCAGAGACAGAGACACTGAA.

A word on this clone: The read ends 3 residues shy of where the CDR3 ends; the end is completed using the germline J gene. The chain links TRBV4-1 to TRBJ2-1, with 10 bases identical to TRBD2. V was clipped by 0 bases and J by 3 bases; unmatched bases: 2. The CDR3 covers 16 residues. CDR1 is MGHRA, CDR2 YSYEKL, per germline. CDR3: CASSQELAGGYNEQFF. The part of the CDR3 DNA that was read is TGCGCCAGCAGCCAAGAATTAGCGGGGGGCTACAATGAG.

Remarks on this clone: The read terminates 3 residues before the CDR3 end, so the remaining end is supplied by the germline J gene. This chain connects TRBV7-8 to TRBJ2-3; 13 bases match TRBD2. CDR1 SGHVS and CDR2 FQNEAQ come from the germline V gene. The CDR3 consists of 17 residues. V lost 4 bases, J lost 3 bases, and 7 bases stayed unmatched. CDR3 amino acids: CASSSRTSGGKTDTQYF. Partial CDR3 DNA: TGTGCCAGCAGCTCTCGGACTAGCGGGGGAAAAACAGATACG.

To note about this clone: The read terminates 3 residues ahead of where the CDR3 ends, so the germline J gene completes it. The J gene is TRBJ2-3, the V gene TRBV5-4, with D possibly matching TRBD1 (5 bases). The V end was cut by 1 base, the J end by 6 bases, with 15 bases between. Germline CDR1 SGHNT, CDR2 YYREEE (reference sequence). The CDR3 is made up of 15 amino acids. CDR3 protein: CASSLPTEDHDTQYF. CDR3 bases read: TGTGCCAGCAGCTTGCCGACAGAAGACCATGATACG.